The 11 T cell receptor beta chains given below trace back to one sample, sequenced in a study of blood T cell repertoires in COVID-19. Generated by immunoSEQ multiplex PCR, the TCRdb table keeps only in-frame clones and is missing some. The table has approximately 240,000 clones, roughly 91% seen once. Sequenced: peripheral blood. The origin of the receptors is a man aged 25-40 years with COVID-19, enrolled during active disease.

This rearrangement joins TRBV5-1 to TRBJ2-1, with D unresolved. Germline loops: CDR1 SGHRS, CDR2 YFSETQ. The CDR3 runs 13 residues. With 0 bases removed from V and 5 bases from J, the gap between germline ends came to 6 bases. The CDR3 protein is CASSLGPDNEQFF. The DNA of the CDR3 is TGCGCCAGCAGCTTGGGGCCTGACAATGAGCAGTTCTTC.

The V and J genes are TRBV9 and TRBJ2-6; D is uncertain. The CDR3 consists of 15 residues. Germline-derived CDR1 and CDR2 are SGDLS and YYNGEE. V was cut by 0 bases and J by 0 bases, with 4 bases left in between. CDR3 nucleotides: TGTGCCAGCAGCGTAGGGCACTCTGGGGCCAACGTCCTGACTTTC. This translates into CASSVGHSGANVLTF.

The CDR3 sequence is CASSPDRGPGNSPLHF. CDR3 DNA sequence: TGTGCCAGCAGCCCCGACAGGGGGCCGGGTAATTCACCCCTCCACTTT. The chain couples TRBV7-9 to TRBJ1-6; 10 nucleotides line up with TRBD1. The CDR3 runs to 16 residues. With 5 bases clipped from V and 6 bases from J, the junction kept 7 bases outside the gene matches. Per the germline V gene, CDR1 is SEHNR and CDR2 is FQNEAQ (reference sequence).

This chain joins TRBV7-9 and TRBJ1-2; no definite D call. V was shortened by 5 bases and J by 4 bases, with 11 bases between the two germline ends. The CDR3 has 13 residues. CDR1 and CDR2 from the germline V gene are SEHNR and FQNEAQ (reference sequence). The chain's CDR3 is CASSGLKSYGYTF. The CDR3 nucleotides read TGTGCCAGCAGCGGGCTTAAATCCTATGGCTACACCTTC.

V usage is TRBV4-1 and J usage is TRBJ1-2; perhaps TRBD1 as D (5 bases). V was pared by 1 base and J by 1 base, with 16 bases between. The CDR3 loop spans 17 amino acids. CDR1 is MGHRA, CDR2 YSYEKL, per germline. The CDR3 DNA follows: TGCGCCAGCAGCCAAGGAAGGGCGCGGGGGATTAACTATGGCTACACCTTC. This sequence encodes CASSQGRARGINYGYTF.

Turning to this clone: The same CDR3 also results from other DNA sequences found in this sample. The CDR3, as DNA: TGTGCCAGCAGCTTAGGACAGACGAACTATGGCTACACCTTC. This translates into CASSLGQTNYGYTF. The chain is built from TRBV7-9 and TRBJ1-2, with a possible D match to TRBD1 (5 bases). CDR1 and CDR2 (germline): SEHNR, FQNEAQ (reference sequence). Trimming cost V 1 base and J 2 bases, with 8 bases left between them. The CDR3 contains 14 residues.

The rearrangement joins TRBV6-2 or TRBV6-3 to TRBJ2-2, with 8 bases identical to TRBD2. The CDR3 consists of 17 residues. CDR1 is MNHEY and CDR2 is SVGEGT in the germline V gene. V shed 6 bases, J shed 4 bases, and the junction held 13 bases outside the gene matches. CDR3 residues: CASSLLRGGRVTGELFF. Here the CDR3 DNA reads TGTGCCAGCAGCCTCCTCCGGGGGGGCCGAGTCACCGGGGAGCTGTTTTTT.

V is TRBV27 and J is TRBJ1-2; 7 bases are shared with TRBD1. This CDR3 is built from 13 residues. J was trimmed by 4 bases and V by 6 bases; bases with no gene match: 5. Germline CDR1 and CDR2: MNHEY and SMNVEV (reference sequence). The CDR3 spells CASSPDRVYGYTF. The CDR3 bases are TGTGCCAGCAGCCCCGACAGGGTCTATGGCTACACCTTC.

V gene TRBV9 combines with J gene TRBJ1-2; 10 bases map to TRBD1. There are 18 residues in the CDR3. CDR1 and CDR2 (germline): SGDLS, YYNGEE. V gave up 0 bases and J gave up 2 bases; unmatched junction bases: 10. Written as DNA, the CDR3 is TGTGCCAGCAGCGTAGGATATGGAGGGACAGGGGCGAACTATGGCTACACCTTC. This gives the protein CASSVGYGGTGANYGYTF.

The chain carries TRBV25-1 and TRBJ2-1; 8 bases line up with TRBD2. Germline CDR1 reads MGHDK; CDR2 reads SYGVNS. This CDR3 contains 14 residues. After removal of 4 bases from V and 7 bases from J, the junction contained 6 bases not matched to a gene. CDR3 loop: CASSAAGGGNEQFF. CDR3 bases: TGTGCCAGCAGTGCGGCGGGGGGCGGTAATGAGCAGTTCTTC.

The CDR3 DNA sequence: TGTGCCAGCAGTGAACGCCCCGGTCCTAGCACAGATACGCAGTATTTT. It codes for CASSERPGPSTDTQYF. The rearrangement links TRBV25-1 to TRBJ2-3; D call uncertain. Germline V CDR1 and CDR2: MGHDK, SYGVNS. The V end was cut by 2 bases, the J end by 0 bases, with 12 bases between. This CDR3 is 16 amino acids long.